The rows below give T cell receptor beta chains drawn from one sample of a study of T cells in Graves' hyperthyroidism and ophthalmopathy. Via MiXCR, TCRdb re-called the multiplex PCR reads, giving one row per CDR3 protein. Of about 500,000 distinct CDR3 sequences listed, approximately 48% are singletons. The sequenced material came from peripheral blood or thyroid tissue (not recorded which). These receptors were taken from an adult woman with Graves' disease, either hyperthyroidism or ophthalmopathy (not recorded which). Each CDR3 is given with its conserved first and last residue. A D gene is named only where the DNA matches it firmly. Size is omitted from some rows. Given values are once, few, many or a class for expanded clones.

>TRBD1|-|13|TRBJ2-7|TRBV18
TGTGCCAGCTCCAGGACAGGCGACTACGAGCAGTACTTC
CASSRTGDYEQYF
>TRBD1|-|14|TRBJ1-2|TRBV15
TGTGCCACCAGCAGAGGAGGGGGCGTCTATGGCTACACCTTC
CATSRGGGVYGYTF
>TRBD2|-|14|TRBJ2-7|TRBV7-6
TGTACCAGCAGCTTGGGACTAGCGGGATACGAGCAGTACTTC
CTSSLGLAGYEQYF
>-|few|13|TRBJ1-5|TRBV10-2
TGCGCCAGCAGTCGCCAGGCCGATCAGCCCCAGCATTTT
CASSRQADQPQHF
>TRBD2|many|14|TRBJ2-7|TRBV25-1
TGTGCCAGCAGATTAGCGGGCCTCTCCTACGAGCAGTACTTC
CASRLAGLSYEQYF
>TRBD1|-|14|TRBJ2-7|TRBV2
TGTGCCAGCAGCCCGGGACAGCCCTCCTACGAGCAGTACTTC
CASSPGQPSYEQYF
>-|-|15|TRBJ1-2|TRBV25-1
-
CACSARQGAYDGYTF
>-|-|13|TRBJ1-5|TRBV20-1
TGCAGTGCTAGGGAGACTAGCGGGTATTACGAGCATTTT
CSARETSGYYEHF
>-|-|13|TRBJ1-1|TRBV3-1
TGTGCCAGCAGCCAGGCAGGGAACACTGAATCTTTCTTT
CASSQAGNTESFF
>-|few|13|TRBJ1-1|TRBV28
TGTGCCGCCCGCGACAGGCCGAACACTGAAGCTTTCTTT
CAARDRPNTEAFF
>TRBD2|-|18|TRBJ2-7|TRBV7-2
TGTGCCAGCAGCTTAATCGTGGGACTAGCGGGGAAATCCTACGAGCAGTACTTC
CASSLIVGLAGKSYEQYF
>-|-|13|TRBJ1-2|TRBV2
TGTGCCAGCAGTGGGACGAGCCTCTATGGCTACACCTTC
CASSGTSLYGYTF
>-|-|14|TRBJ2-5|TRBV20-1
TGCAGTGCTAGAGATCCCGGGGGCGCGGAGACCCAGTACTTC
CSARDPGGAETQYF
>TRBD2|-|21|TRBJ2-7|TRBV20-1
TGCAGTGCTAATCTTCGGACAAAGGGACTAGCGGGAGGGCTAGGACCCTACGAGCAGTACTTC
CSANLRTKGLAGGLGPYEQYF
>TRBD2|-|19|TRBJ2-7|TRBV7-9
TGTGCCAGCAGCCCTCCCGAGGGACTAGCGGGAGCGAGCTCCTACGAGCAGTACTTC
CASSPPEGLAGASSYEQYF
>TRBD1|few|14|TRBJ1-1|TRBV6-1
TGTGCCAGCAAGGGGACAGGGGTGAACACTGAAGCTTTCTTT
CASKGTGVNTEAFF
>TRBD1|few|13|TRBJ1-2|TRBV3-1
TGTGCCAGCAGCCAAGTGACAGGGGTTGGCTACACCTTC
CASSQVTGVGYTF
>-|few|14|TRBJ2-7|TRBV27
TGTGCCAGCAGCTTAGGCACTTTCTCCTACGAGCAGTACTTC
CASSLGTFSYEQYF
>-|many|14|TRBJ1-4|TRBV16
TGTGCCAGCAGCCAAGATCAGGGTCGCGAAAAACTGTTTTTT
CASSQDQGREKLFF
>TRBD1|-|15|TRBJ1-5|TRBV20-1
TGCAGTGCTCTCGGACAGGGGGCCTACGAGCAGCCCCAGCATTTT
CSALGQGAYEQPQHF
>TRBD2|-|15|TRBJ2-5|TRBV4-1
TGCGCCAGCAGAGGGTCTAGCGGGAGCCAAGAGACTCAGTACTTC
CASRGSSGSQETQYF
>TRBD2|once|16|TRBJ2-3|TRBV19
TGTGCCAGTAGTAAGACTAGCGGGAGTATTTTCGATACGCAGTATTTT
CASSKTSGSIFDTQYF
>TRBD1|few|16|TRBJ2-7|TRBV6-1
TGTGCCAGCAGTTACTCCGCGGACAGGGGGTTCCACGAGCAGTACTTC
CASSYSADRGFHEQYF
>TRBD1|many|12|TRBJ2-7|TRBV2
TGTGCCACCAAGTTGACAGGGCTAGAGCAGTACTTC
CATKLTGLEQYF
>-|many|18|TRBJ2-6|TRBV6-6
TGTGCCAGCAGTTACTTCTCGGGGACCCACTCTGGGGCCAACGTCCTGACTTTC
CASSYFSGTHSGANVLTF
>TRBD1|many|15|TRBJ1-2|TRBV20-1
TGCAGTGCTTATTTAGCAGGGGGCGGTAACTATGGCTACACCTTC
CSAYLAGGGNYGYTF
>TRBD1|-|12|TRBJ1-1|TRBV7-2
TGTGCCAGCAGATCCGGGACAGGGGTGGCTTTCTTT
CASRSGTGVAFF
>-|many|16|TRBJ1-3|TRBV4-1
TGCGCCAGCAGCCAAGAAGGACGGGGCTCTGGAAACACCATATATTTT
CASSQEGRGSGNTIYF
>TRBD1|-|13|TRBJ2-5|TRBV28
TGTGCCAGCCGGGACAGGGTACGAGAGACCCAGTACTTC
CASRDRVRETQYF
>-|-|13|TRBJ1-1|TRBV12-3/TRBV12-4
TGTGCCAGCACTAACAGGGAGAACACTGAAGCTTTCTTT
CASTNRENTEAFF
>-|many|14|TRBJ2-5|TRBV9
TGTGCCAGCAGCGATGACAGCAAGGGAGAGACCCAGTACTTC
CASSDDSKGETQYF
>-|many|15|TRBJ1-2|TRBV10-3
TGTGCCATCAGTGAGTCAACAGGGCGAAACTATGGCTACACCTTC
CAISESTGRNYGYTF
>-|once|15|TRBJ2-7|TRBV2
TGTGCCAGCAGTGAAGTCTGGGGGGCTGGCTACGAGCAGTACTTC
CASSEVWGAGYEQYF
>-|-|15|TRBJ1-6|TRBV15
TGTGCCACCAGCAGAGATGTGGGCATGGGATCACCCCTCCACTTT
CATSRDVGMGSPLHF
>-|few|14|TRBJ1-1|TRBV14
TGTGCCAGCAGCCATCCCCCAGGGAACACTGAAGCTTTCTTT
CASSHPPGNTEAFF
>-|many|15|TRBJ1-5|TRBV5-1
TGCGCCAGCAGCATCTCAGGAGAAAGTAATCAGCCCCAGCATTTT
CASSISGESNQPQHF
>-|many|15|TRBJ1-1|TRBV3-1
TGTGCCAGCAGCCAAGAGTCATCGATGAACACTGAAGCTTTCTTT
CASSQESSMNTEAFF
>-|-|15|TRBJ2-7|TRBV6-5
TGTGCCAGCAGTTTAGGCCACTTGCTCTCCTACGAGCAGTACTTC
CASSLGHLLSYEQYF
>-|-|15|TRBJ1-1|TRBV6-5
TGTGCCAGCAGTTACTCGGGGACTACGAACACTGAAGCTTTCTTT
CASSYSGTTNTEAFF
>-|-|14|TRBJ2-7|TRBV7-9
TGTGCCACCAGCAGAGAGGCGGCTACCTACGAGCAGTACTTC
CATSREAATYEQYF
>-|-|15|TRBJ1-2|TRBV9
TGTGCCAGCAGCGTCTCAGGGGTTTCCAGCTATGGCTACACCTTC
CASSVSGVSSYGYTF
>-|-|11|TRBJ2-5|TRBV30
TGTGCCCGGGGGAGAGGCGAGGCCCAGTACTTC
CARGRGEAQYF
>TRBD1|many|14|TRBJ1-1|TRBV2
TGTGCCAGCAGCGTCGACAGGGCCGACACTGAAGCTTTCTTT
CASSVDRADTEAFF
>-|-|14|TRBJ2-1|TRBV7-2
TGTGCCAGCAGAGTAGGGCCCAATTTTAATGAGCAGTTCTTC
CASRVGPNFNEQFF
>-|many|14|TRBJ2-5|TRBV24-1
TGTGCCACCAGTGGAAACAGCCAGGGAGAGACCCAGTACTTC
CATSGNSQGETQYF
>-|many|14|TRBJ1-3|TRBV2
TGTGCCAGCAGGGAACCCCTTTCTGGAAACACCATATATTTT
CASREPLSGNTIYF
>-|many|14|TRBJ2-2|TRBV7-8
TGTGCCAGCAGCAGACGACAGGACACCGGGGAGCTGTTTTTT
CASSRRQDTGELFF
>-|-|13|TRBJ2-2|TRBV25-1
TGTGCCAGCAGTGAATTTACGACCGGGGAGCTGTTTTTT
CASSEFTTGELFF
>-|-|15|TRBJ1-4|TRBV7-9
TGTGCCAGCAGCCCCCCTTCGGGTTCCTACGAAAAACTGTTTTTT
CASSPPSGSYEKLFF
>-|-|11|TRBJ2-5|TRBV29-1
TGCAGCGGGAGGGCCGGTGAGACCCAGTACTTC
CSGRAGETQYF
>-|-|14|TRBJ2-5|TRBV30
TGTGCCTGGAGTGTACTCGGTCAGGAGGGGACCCAGTACTTC
CAWSVLGQEGTQYF
>-|few|15|TRBJ1-2|TRBV7-9
TGTGCCAGCAGCTTCCCGGGACACTCTAACTATGGCTACACCTTC
CASSFPGHSNYGYTF
>-|-|14|TRBJ1-1|TRBV5-5
TGTACCAGCAGAGGGGGGGAGGGAAACACTGAAGCCTTCTTT
CTSRGGEGNTEAFF
>TRBD1|-|13|TRBJ1-1|TRBV2
TGTGCCAGCGGCGGGACAGGGGGCGCGACGGCTTTCTTT
CASGGTGGATAFF
>-|-|14|TRBJ1-4|TRBV20-1
TGCAGTGCTAGAGAACTCACGGTGAATGAAAAACTGTTTTTT
CSARELTVNEKLFF
>TRBD1|-|15|TRBJ2-7|TRBV7-6
TGTGCCAGCAGCTTAGGACAGGGGGCTAACTACGAGCAGTACTTC
CASSLGQGANYEQYF
>-|many|13|TRBJ1-1|TRBV7-2
TGTGCCAGCAGCGCGGGGAGGGGGACTGAAGCTTTCTTT
CASSAGRGTEAFF
>-|-|14|TRBJ1-5|TRBV30
TGTGCCTGGAGTGGACTTACAAGCGATCAGCCCCAGCATTTT
CAWSGLTSDQPQHF
>-|-|12|TRBJ2-1|TRBV9
TGTGCCAGCACCGCATGGGGCAATGAGCAGTTCTTC
CASTAWGNEQFF
>TRBD1|-|17|TRBJ1-2|TRBV5-1
TGCGCCAGCAGCTTGTCGGCTCAGGGACAGGGACGCTATGGCTACACCTTC
CASSLSAQGQGRYGYTF